This TCR beta chain appears in the sequencing data of a study of blood T cell repertoires in COVID-19. At the level of the study: Sample material is recorded as cDNA or gDNA derived from T cells, B-cell-depleted T cells, or PBMCs.

Germline CDR1 reads SGHRS; CDR2 reads YFSETQ. Trimming left V 0 bases short and J 0 bases short, with 10 bases between. The CDR3 is 16 amino acids. Seattle enrolled patients during active infection and tracked them longitudinally. Under the authors' procedure: Researchers report that nucleated cell counts were estimated from reference gene primer amplification. Sequenced by immunoSEQ multiplex PCR; TCRdb stores in-frame clones only, minus some. That table gives V, J and clone size, and the DNA gave D and trimming. This table has 250,000 to 350,000 clones, roughly 83% appearing once. The chain joins TRBV5-1 to TRBJ1-3; D is uncertain. Sequenced input: peripheral blood. The TCR sequence derives from a human donor with COVID-19, enrolled during active disease. The donor label of this sample is uncertain. The CDR3 is CASSLASTASGNTIYF. The CDR3, as DNA: TGCGCCAGCAGCTTGGCCTCCACAGCCTCTGGAAACACCATATATTTT.